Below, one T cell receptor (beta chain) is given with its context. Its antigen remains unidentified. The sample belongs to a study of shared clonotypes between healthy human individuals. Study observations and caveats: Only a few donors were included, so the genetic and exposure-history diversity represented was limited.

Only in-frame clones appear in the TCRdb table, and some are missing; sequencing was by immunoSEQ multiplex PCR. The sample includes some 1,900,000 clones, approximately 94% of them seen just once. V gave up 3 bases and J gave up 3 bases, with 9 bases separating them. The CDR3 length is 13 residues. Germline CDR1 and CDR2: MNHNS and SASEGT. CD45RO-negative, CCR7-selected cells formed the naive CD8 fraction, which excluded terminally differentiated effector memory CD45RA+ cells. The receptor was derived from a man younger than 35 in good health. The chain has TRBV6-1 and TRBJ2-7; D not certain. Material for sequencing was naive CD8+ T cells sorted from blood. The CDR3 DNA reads TGTGCCAGCAGTGACCGCTCGATCTACGAGCAGTACTTC. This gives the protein CASSDRSIYEQYF.